This T cell receptor (beta chain) was sequenced during a study of T cells in Graves' hyperthyroidism and ophthalmopathy. Study-wide points: In blood, most of the thyroid clonotypes expanded above 0.001 were also present. Model output signaled ophthalmopathy a median around 5.9 months ahead of onset.

This CDR3 has 14 residues. From germline, CDR1 is LNHDA and CDR2 SQIVND (reference sequence). Trimming pared 4 bases from V and 7 bases from J, leaving 11 bases between. Exclusion criteria comprised uncontrolled infection, other autoimmune disease, pregnancy or lactation. With regard to this clonotype: Its antigen is not identified.

The TCR beta CDR3 regions underwent amplification using RNA transcripts as the source. During a first-round RT-PCR of the TCR CDR3, the HTBI primer set was used. TCRdb called the multiplex PCR reads again in MiXCR, with one record for every CDR3 protein. The data hold about 530,000 distinct CDR3 sequences, with roughly a sixth observed a single time. The V call is TRBV19, the J call TRBJ1-6; D remains unclear. The sequence was obtained from a woman under 30 with Graves' ophthalmopathy. Material for sequencing was blood. The CDR3 DNA reads as TGTGCCAGTAGTACATCGTCGGGGAATTCACCCCTCCACTTT. Amino acids: CASSTSSGNSPLHF.